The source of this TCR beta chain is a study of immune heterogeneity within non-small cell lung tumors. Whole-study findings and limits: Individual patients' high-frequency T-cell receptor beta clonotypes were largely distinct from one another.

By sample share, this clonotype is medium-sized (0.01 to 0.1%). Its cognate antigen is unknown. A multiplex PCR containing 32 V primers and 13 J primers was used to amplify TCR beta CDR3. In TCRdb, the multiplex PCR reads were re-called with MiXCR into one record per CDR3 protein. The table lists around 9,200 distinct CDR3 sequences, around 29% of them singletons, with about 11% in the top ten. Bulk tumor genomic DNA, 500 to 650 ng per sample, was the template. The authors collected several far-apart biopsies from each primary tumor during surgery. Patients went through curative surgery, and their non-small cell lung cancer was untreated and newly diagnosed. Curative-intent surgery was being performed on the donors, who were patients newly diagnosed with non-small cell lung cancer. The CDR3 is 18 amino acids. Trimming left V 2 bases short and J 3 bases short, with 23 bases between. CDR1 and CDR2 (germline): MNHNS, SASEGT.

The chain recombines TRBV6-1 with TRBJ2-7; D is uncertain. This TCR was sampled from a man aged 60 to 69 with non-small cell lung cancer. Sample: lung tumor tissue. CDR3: CASSEHDLSGALFYEQYF. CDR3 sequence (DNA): TGTGCCAGCAGTGAACATGACCTCTCCGGAGCTCTTTTCTACGAGCAGTACTTC.